This T cell receptor (beta chain) is drawn from a study of T cell responses to AZD1222 COVID-19 vaccine. About this clone itself: The antigen remains undetermined.

The study pooled second doses at about 4 or about 12 weeks. Germline CDR1 GTSNPN, CDR2 SVGIG (reference sequence). V was pared by 0 bases and J by 7 bases, with 12 bases between. This CDR3 has 14 residues. Study-wide results and caveats: The donors showed a predominance of white British ancestry and of females, with possible underestimation of clonal diversity. CD4 TCRs linked to vaccination spanned spike, dominating at 160-218 and 743-854. Spike-specific TCR breadth and depth both grew after two AZD1222 doses.

TCRdb's copy holds only in-frame clones and misses some; the assay was immunoSEQ multiplex PCR. The table records some 58,000 clones, 80% of them present only once. This sequence was found in an adult who received the AZD1222 COVID-19 vaccine. The chain joins TRBV30 to TRBJ1-4; D is unresolved. Sequences were derived from peripheral blood, sampled 28 days after the second AZD1222 dose. DNA for the CDR3: TGTGCCTGGAGTGTACCCGGAATTGGTGAAAAACTGTTTTTT. Translated: CAWSVPGIGEKLFF.